This T cell receptor beta chain comes out of a study of technical replicates of blood from four donors. The CDR3 is made up of 13 amino acids. CDR1 is SGHTA and CDR2 is FQGNSA in the germline V gene. Trimming left V 5 bases short and J 2 bases short, with 10 bases between. Here immunoSEQ multiplex PCR was the method, and the copy in TCRdb shows in-frame clones only, minus some. The repertoire holds about 62,000 clones, with just under 90% as singletons. This chain joins TRBV7-2 and TRBJ2-7; D is ambiguous. The receptor was derived from a human donor in good health. Some clones in this sample may be carry-over from other donors' samples. The sample taken for sequencing was PBMCs. In nucleotides, the CDR3 is TGTGCCAGCAGCCCCCCCGCAGCCTACGAGCAGTACTTC. This codes for CASSPPAAYEQYF.